The TCR beta chain under discussion was sequenced for a study of CD8 T cells in ankylosing spondylitis. Germline assignment: CDR1 SGHKS and CDR2 YYEKEE (reference sequence). The length of the CDR3 is 16 residues. V lost 2 bases, J lost 1 base, and 15 bases lay in between. The TCR beta libraries were generated through quantitative 5'-RACE incorporating molecular barcodes. TCRdb re-derived calls from the 5' RACE reads in MiXCR, one entry per CDR3 protein. The repertoire holds 50,000 to 65,000 distinct CDR3 sequences, with 7.4% as singletons. This clonotype was picked up many times. The antigen is unknown. Study-wide results and limits: The authors reported significant enrichment of disease-linked clones in matched ankylosing spondylitis synovial fluid. Some of the motif variants had earlier been found in reactive arthritis patients' fluid and blood. What seemed typical of ankylosing spondylitis blood was a TCR beta motif built from about 8 highly homologous variants.

The clonotype comes from a female donor with ankylosing spondylitis or in good health (not recorded which). This rearrangement joins TRBV5-5 to TRBJ1-1; no reliable D call. Sequenced material: blood, either unsorted or a sorted T cell fraction (not recorded which). The CDR3 loop is CASSLWHGTENTEAFF. CDR3 nucleotide sequence: TGTGCCAGCAGCTTATGGCATGGTACGGAGAACACTGAAGCTTTCTTT. Full variable domain (rest looked up from reference TRBV5-5 and TRBJ1-1): DAGVTQSPTHLIKTRGQQVTLRCSPISGHKSVSWYQQVLGQGPQFIFQYYEKEERGRGNFPDRFSARQFPNYSSELNVNALLLGDSALYLCASSLWHGTENTEAFFGQGTRLTVV.